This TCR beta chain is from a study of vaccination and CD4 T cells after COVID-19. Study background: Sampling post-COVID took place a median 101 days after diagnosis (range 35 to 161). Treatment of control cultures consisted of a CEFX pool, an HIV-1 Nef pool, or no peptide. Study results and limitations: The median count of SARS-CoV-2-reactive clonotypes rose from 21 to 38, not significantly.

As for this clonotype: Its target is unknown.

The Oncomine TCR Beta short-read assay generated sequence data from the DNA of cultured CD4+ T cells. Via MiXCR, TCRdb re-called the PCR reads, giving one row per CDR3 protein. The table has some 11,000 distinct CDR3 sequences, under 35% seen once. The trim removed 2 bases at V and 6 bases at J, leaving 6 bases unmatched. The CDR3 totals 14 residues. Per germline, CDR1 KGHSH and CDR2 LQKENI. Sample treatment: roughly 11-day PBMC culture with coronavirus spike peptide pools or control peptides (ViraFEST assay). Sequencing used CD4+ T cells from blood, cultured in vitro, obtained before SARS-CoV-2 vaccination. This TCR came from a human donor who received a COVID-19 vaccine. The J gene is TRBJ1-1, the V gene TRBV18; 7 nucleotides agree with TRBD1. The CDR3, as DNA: TGTGCCAGCTCACCAGCGGGACAGCCCTCTGAAGCTTTCTTT. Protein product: CASSPAGQPSEAFF.